The clone carrying this T cell receptor beta chain was seen only a few times. Antigen specificity is unknown. The data belong to a study of early T cells in non-severe SARS-CoV-2 infection. The overall study: Chains from this unsorted whole-blood bulk RNA could not be paired.

Unique molecular identifiers were attached to individual cDNA molecules. Via MiXCR, TCRdb re-called the 5' RACE reads, giving one row per CDR3 protein. The sample has roughly 69,000 distinct CDR3 sequences, over 8% seen once. CDR3 length: 16 amino acids. The germline CDR1 and CDR2 sequences are DFQATT and SNEGSKA (reference sequence). Germline trimming cut 4 bases from V and 7 bases from J; bases unmatched to any gene: 12. Study-level findings and limits: Sequences matched to VDJdb favored anti-spike CD8 responses, while private and CD4 specificities were missed.

Sequenced material: whole blood, taken at baseline. This chain links TRBV20-1 with TRBJ2-2, with 10 bases identical to TRBD2. The receptor was isolated from an adult who was a healthcare worker with PCR-confirmed SARS-CoV-2 infection or an uninfected control (not recorded which). In DNA, the CDR3 is TGCAGTGCTAACCCCTCAGCTAGCGGGAGTATCGGGGAGCTGTTTTTT. Its translation is CSANPSASGSIGELFF.